The count of the clone carrying this T cell receptor (beta chain) is one. Its antigen is unidentified. This sample is drawn from a study of cytomegalovirus exposure and HLA in healthy donors. Points from the study as a whole: In a later analysis, compared with equally common non-associated chains, HLA-associated beta chains were more expanded. The later analysis indicated that the majority of CMV-associated TCR beta chains appeared HLA-restricted. Sequencing depth across donors, presence/absence analyses assumed, was roughly uniform. Based on reports, TCR beta sequences accurately predicted HLA-A and HLA-B alleles for most subjects.

Germline CDR1 and CDR2: MGHRA and YSYEKL. The CDR3 extends over 13 amino acids. The V and J ends lost 1 base and 12 bases respectively, with 13 bases between them. The PCR employed 60 Vbeta primers together with 13 Jbeta primers. Using immunoSEQ multiplex PCR, the repertoire was profiled, and TCRdb retains in-frame clones only, with some absent. The sample has 120,000 or so clones, about 79% seen once; the top ten hold 1.5% to 2.5%. Specimen: PBMCs. This TCR was recovered from a man aged 18 to 29 in good health and CMV-seronegative. V is TRBV4-1 and J is TRBJ2-1; weak D call: TRBD2 (6 bases). The CDR3 region is CASSQVLAQVQFF. CDR3 nucleotides: TGCGCCAGCAGCCAAGTACTAGCCCAGGTGCAGTTCTTC.